The 13 T cell receptor beta chains reported below all come from one sample, sequenced in a study of shared clonotypes between healthy human individuals. Assay used: immunoSEQ multiplex PCR; TCRdb lists only in-frame clones, some missing. Seen here are over a million clones, more than 95% observed once, and the top ten hold approximately 1.1%. The sequencing sample was made of naive CD4+ T cells sorted from blood. Described subset: CD45RA+ positively selected. The receptors derive from a young man in good health.

This clone came up a few times. The gene calls are TRBV30 and TRBJ2-7; possible D gene TRBD1, 5 bases. The CDR3 consists of 14 residues. Germline CDR1 reads GTSNPN; CDR2 reads SVGIG (reference sequence). The germline V and J ends were trimmed by 1 base and 4 bases, with 14 bases remaining between them. The CDR3 coding sequence is TGTGCCTGGAGTGCCCCCGGCCCAGGGTACGAGCAGTACTTC. It yields the protein CAWSAPGPGYEQYF.

This chain joins TRBV27 and TRBJ2-4; unclear D gene. Germline-derived CDR1 and CDR2 are MNHEY and SMNVEV (reference sequence). The V end was cut by 2 bases, the J end by 0 bases, with 8 bases between. The CDR3 has 15 residues. The DNA for the CDR3 is TGTGCCAGCAGTTTAAGGAGCATAGCCAAAAACATTCAGTACTTC. Translation gives CASSLRSIAKNIQYF.

The chain combines TRBV5-6 with TRBJ1-3; no reliable D call. Germline lookup yields CDR1 SGHDT and CDR2 YYEEEE. V dropped 0 bases and J dropped 6 bases, with 13 bases sitting between them. This CDR3 region has 15 residues. The DNA of the CDR3 is TGTGCCAGCAGCTTGGGGACGGCTCTTGAAAACACCATATATTTT. It encodes CASSLGTALENTIYF.

The chain carries TRBV4-1 and TRBJ1-3; 10 bases are shared with TRBD1. This CDR3 has 17 residues. The germline V gene encodes CDR1 MGHRA and CDR2 YSYEKL. J was trimmed by 4 bases and V by 4 bases; bases with no gene match: 10. The CDR3 sequence is CASSPLTGTGVGNTIYF. The CDR3 DNA follows: TGCGCCAGCAGCCCACTTACCGGGACAGGGGTCGGAAACACCATATATTTT.

This sequence joins TRBV6-1 and TRBJ2-3, with 8 bases that match TRBD1. This CDR3 comprises 17 residues. Germline loops: CDR1 MNHNS, CDR2 SASEGT. V trimming: 1 base; J trimming: 0 bases; junction bases outside the gene matches: 6. The CDR3 here is CASSEGTGGASTDTQYF. CDR3 DNA sequence: TGTGCCAGCAGTGAAGGTACAGGGGGAGCTAGCACAGATACGCAGTATTTT.

The rearrangement links TRBV10-2 to TRBJ2-2; D gene uncertain. V dropped 7 bases and J dropped 1 base, with 13 bases sitting between them. CDR1 and CDR2 from the germline V gene are WSHSY and SAAADI. This CDR3 region has 15 residues. The chain's CDR3 is CASTILLGNTGELFF. DNA for the CDR3: TGCGCCAGCACGATCCTGCTAGGGAACACCGGGGAGCTGTTTTTT.

A remark on this clone: The same CDR3 can be traced to other DNA sequences in this sample. The rearrangement joins TRBV28 to TRBJ2-3, with 7 bases identical to TRBD2. This CDR3 spans 15 amino acids. The J segment lost 5 bases and the V segment lost 4 bases, leaving 9 bases of the junction unmatched. Looked up from germline, CDR1 is MDHEN and CDR2 is SYDVKM. CDR3 sequence: CASSSLAGVGDTQYF. CDR3 DNA sequence: TGTGCCAGCAGTTCCCTGGCGGGAGTTGGAGATACGCAGTATTTT. The full variable domain, rest sourced from reference TRBV28 and TRBJ2-3, is DVKVTQSSRYLVKRTGEKVFLECVQDMDHENMFWYRQDPGLGLRLIYFSYDVKMKEKGDIPEGYSVSREKKERFSLILESASTNQTSMYLCASSSLAGVGDTQYFGPGTRLTVL.

The rearrangement uses TRBV7-9 and TRBJ2-7; perhaps TRBD1 as D (6 bases). V was clipped by 5 bases and J by 6 bases, with 20 bases between them. The germline V gene encodes CDR1 SEHNR and CDR2 FQNEAQ (reference sequence). This CDR3 is built from 15 residues. The CDR3 DNA is TGTGCCAGCAGCCTTAACAGGGCGGTGAGTCCCGAGCAGTACTTC. Translating gives CASSLNRAVSPEQYF.

J is TRBJ1-2 and V is TRBV2; 7 bases align to TRBD1. V lost 6 bases, J lost 7 bases, and 8 bases stayed unmatched. The CDR3 runs 13 residues. CDR1 and CDR2 (germline): SNHLY, FYNNEI. For the CDR3, the DNA is TGTGCCAGCAGCGAGGGGGCGTCCTTTGGCTACACCTTC. Translated, it gives CASSEGASFGYTF.

The chain employs TRBV2 and TRBJ2-7; the D gene is possibly TRBD2 (5 bases). V was trimmed by 5 bases and J by 2 bases, leaving 16 bases between them. This CDR3 is built from 15 residues. Germline V gene sequence: CDR1 SNHLY, CDR2 FYNNEI. The CDR3 DNA reads TGTGCCAGCAGTTCCGGGATCCACCTTACCTACGAGCAGTACTTC. This codes for CASSSGIHLTYEQYF.

The chain links TRBV28 to TRBJ2-7; D might be TRBD1 or TRBD2, each matching 5 bases. V was pared by 8 bases and J by 4 bases, with 9 bases between. CDR1 MDHEN and CDR2 SYDVKM come from the germline V gene. This CDR3 has 11 residues. The CDR3 coding sequence is TGTGCCAGCCTTGGGGGATACGAGCAGTACTTC. Protein: CASLGGYEQYF.

The CDR3 DNA reads as TGTGCCAGCAGCTTGGACCCTAGCGCTGAGCAGTTCTTC. As protein: CASSLDPSAEQFF. The chain uses TRBV5-5 and TRBJ2-1; D might be TRBD2 (6 bases). The V end was cut by 0 bases, the J end by 9 bases, with 10 bases between. CDR3 length: 13 amino acids. In germline, CDR1 is SGHKS, CDR2 YYEKEE (reference sequence).

The chain links TRBV10-3 to TRBJ1-3; no reliable D call. There are 16 residues in the CDR3. Germline assignment: CDR1 ENHRY and CDR2 SYGVKD. Trimming left V 7 bases short and J 1 base short, with 17 bases between. The CDR3 here is CAIMGVERISGNTIYF. The DNA for the CDR3 is TGTGCCATCATGGGCGTTGAGCGTATATCTGGAAACACCATATATTTT.